This T cell receptor beta chain was profiled in a study of identical twins. There are 17 residues in the CDR3. Trimming took 5 bases from V and 2 from J, leaving 18 bases between them. Each CDR3 protein is one row after TCRdb ran MiXCR on the 5' RACE reads. This table has around 480,000 distinct CDR3 sequences, roughly an eighth appearing once. Study findings and constraints: Interpretation of the results relied on cross-sectional statistical analysis and not on following the same donors. For cord blood, abundant beta clonotypes had fewer insertions, unlike memory repertoires, which showed none.

This clonotype came up many times. Its antigen remains unknown. The donors were all healthy and Caucasian. This sample also belongs to another study, concerning yellow fever vaccine responses in identical twins.

The receptor was derived from a woman aged 18 to 35 in good health. The chain carries TRBV12-3 or TRBV12-4 and TRBJ2-2, with TRBD1 as a possible D gene (6 bases). Sample: CD4+ T cells sorted from blood. In DNA form, the CDR3 reads TGTGCCAGCAGTCCCATAGTCGGACAGCGAAACACCGGGGAGCTGTTTTTT. Its protein is CASSPIVGQRNTGELFF.